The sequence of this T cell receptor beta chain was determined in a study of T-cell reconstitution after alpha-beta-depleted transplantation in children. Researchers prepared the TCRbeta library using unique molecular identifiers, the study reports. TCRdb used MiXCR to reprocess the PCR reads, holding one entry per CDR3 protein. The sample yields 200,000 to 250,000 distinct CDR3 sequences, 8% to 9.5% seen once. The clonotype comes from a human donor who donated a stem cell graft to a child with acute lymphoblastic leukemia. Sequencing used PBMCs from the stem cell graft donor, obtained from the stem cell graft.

CDR3 nucleotides: TGCGCCAGCAGCGTTGCCTCCAGACCAGAGACCCAGTACTTC. Encoded protein: CASSVASRPETQYF. The chain couples TRBV5-1 to TRBJ2-5; D is unresolved. The CDR3 length is 14 residues. Trimming took off 4 bases at V and 4 bases at J, with 14 bases between the two ends. The germline gives CDR1 SGHRS, CDR2 YFSETQ.